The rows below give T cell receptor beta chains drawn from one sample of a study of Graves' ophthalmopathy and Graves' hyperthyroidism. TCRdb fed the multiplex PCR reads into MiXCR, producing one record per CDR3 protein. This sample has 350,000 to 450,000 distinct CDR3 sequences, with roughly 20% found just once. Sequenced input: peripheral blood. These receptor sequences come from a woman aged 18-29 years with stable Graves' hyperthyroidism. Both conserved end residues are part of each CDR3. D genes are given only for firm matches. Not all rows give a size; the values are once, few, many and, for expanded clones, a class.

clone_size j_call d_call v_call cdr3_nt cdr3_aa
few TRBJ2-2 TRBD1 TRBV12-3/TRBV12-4 TGTGCCAGCAGTCCGGGACAGGGGGAGGGCGGGGAGCTGTTTTTT CASSPGQGEGGELFF
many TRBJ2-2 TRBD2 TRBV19 TGTGCCAGTAGAAGCCCGGGGGGGCGAAGCACCGGGGAGCTGTTTTTT CASRSPGGRSTGELFF
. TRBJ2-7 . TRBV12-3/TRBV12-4 TGTGCCAGCAGTCAGGGGGAGGGACTCCTCTTCGAGCAGTACTTC CASSQGEGLLFEQYF
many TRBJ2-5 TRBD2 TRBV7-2 TGTGCCAGCAGCTTTGGAGCGGGAGGGTTGGAGACCCAGTACTTC CASSFGAGGLETQYF
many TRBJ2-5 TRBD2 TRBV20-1 TGCAGTGCTAGATCTTGGGGACTAGCCGTGGAGACCCAGTACTTC CSARSWGLAVETQYF
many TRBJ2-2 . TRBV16 TGTGCCAGCAGCCAATATATGGGGGACACCGGGGAGCTGTTTTTT CASSQYMGDTGELFF
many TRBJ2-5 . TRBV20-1 TGCAGTGTAAATACAGGAAGCTACCAAGAGACCCAGTACTTC CSVNTGSYQETQYF
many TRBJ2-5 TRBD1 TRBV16 TGTGCCAGCAGCCCCCGACAGGGCACGAGGAGGGAGACCCAGTACTTC CASSPRQGTRRETQYF
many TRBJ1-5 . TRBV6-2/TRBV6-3 TGTGCCAGCAGTTACTCCGATTGGGTGAGCAATCAGCCCCAGCATTTT CASSYSDWVSNQPQHF
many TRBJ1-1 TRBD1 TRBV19 TGTGCCAGTAGTATCGGGACAGGGATGAACACTGAAGCTTTCTTT CASSIGTGMNTEAFF
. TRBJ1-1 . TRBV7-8 TGTGCCAGCGTGCGGGGGAACACTGAAGCTTTCTTT CASVRGNTEAFF
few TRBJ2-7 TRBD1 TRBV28 TGTGCCAGCAGTCCCGGGACAGGGCGGTATTTTGTGCAGTACTTC CASSPGTGRYFVQYF
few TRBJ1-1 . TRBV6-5 TGTGCCAGCAGTTACGGTTCTAGGAGAGCTTTCTTT CASSYGSRRAFF
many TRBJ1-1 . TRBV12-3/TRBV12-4 TGTGCCAGCAGTTTATGGGAGGGAGACACTGAAGCTTTCTTT CASSLWEGDTEAFF
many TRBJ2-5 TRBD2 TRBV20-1 TGCAGTGCCCGTGCGACTAGCGGGATGGAGACCCAGTACTTC CSARATSGMETQYF
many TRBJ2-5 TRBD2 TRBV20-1 TGCAGCACAACTAGCGCCCAAGAGACCCAGTACTTC CSTTSAQETQYF
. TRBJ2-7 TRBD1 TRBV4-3 TGCGCCAGCAGCCAAGACGGGGACAGGGAAGGCCACTACGAGCAGTACTTC CASSQDGDREGHYEQYF
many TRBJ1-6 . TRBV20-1 TGCAGTGCCCGTTACAGGGAAGACTCACCCCTCCACTTT CSARYREDSPLHF
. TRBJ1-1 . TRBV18 TGTACCAGCTCACCCCCGGGACAACTGACAAGGAACACTGAAGCTTTCTTT CTSSPPGQLTRNTEAFF
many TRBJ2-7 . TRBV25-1 TGTGCCAGCAGTGAATCTGAGGGTCGGAACGAGCAGTACTTC CASSESEGRNEQYF
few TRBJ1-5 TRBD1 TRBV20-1 TGCAGTGCTCTGTCAGGGGGGAACCGCAATCAGCCCCAGCATTTT CSALSGGNRNQPQHF
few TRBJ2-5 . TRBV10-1 TGCGCCAGCAGAGGAGGCCATGGAGAGACCCAGTACTTC CASRGGHGETQYF
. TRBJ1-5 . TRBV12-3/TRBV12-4 TGTGCCAGCAGTTTACGGCACAACGGTCAGCCCCAGCATTTT CASSLRHNGQPQHF
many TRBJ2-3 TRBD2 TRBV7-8 TGTGCCAGCAGCTTGGGACTAGCGGGAGGGGAGGATACGCAGTATTTT CASSLGLAGGEDTQYF
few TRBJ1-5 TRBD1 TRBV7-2 TGTGCCAGCAGCTTAGTCTGGGGACAGCAATTGCATTTT CASSLVWGQQLHF
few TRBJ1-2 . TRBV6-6 TGTGCCAGCTTCGGTACACATCTAGCCTTC CASFGTHLAF
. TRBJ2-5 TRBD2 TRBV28 TGTGCCAGCGACCCAGCGGGAGGGCAAGAGACCCAGTACTTC CASDPAGGQETQYF
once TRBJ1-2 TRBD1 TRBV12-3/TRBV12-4 TGTGCCAGCAGTCCTGGACAGGGGGCGTTTGGCTACACCTTC CASSPGQGAFGYTF
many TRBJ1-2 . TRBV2 TGTGCCAGCAGTGAAGCGGCAGATCTCTATGGCTACACCTTC CASSEAADLYGYTF
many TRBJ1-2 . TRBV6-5 TGTGCCAGCAGTACTCGACAGGACTATGGCTACACCTTC CASSTRQDYGYTF
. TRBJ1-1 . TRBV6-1 TGTGCCAGCAGGAGGGTCATGAACACTGAAGCTTTCTTT CASRRVMNTEAFF
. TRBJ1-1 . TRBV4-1 TGCGCCAGCAGCCAAGATCCAGGGACACTGAACACTGAAGCTTTCTTT CASSQDPGTLNTEAFF
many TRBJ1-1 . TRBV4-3 TGCGCCAGCAGCCAAGGGCAGGGATACACTGAAGCTTTCTTT CASSQGQGYTEAFF
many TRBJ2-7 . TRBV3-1 TGTGCCAGCAGCCAAGGGGTAGCGAGCTACGAGCAGTACTTC CASSQGVASYEQYF
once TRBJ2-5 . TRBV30 TGTGCCTGGAGTACTGACCAGACCCAGTACTTC CAWSTDQTQYF
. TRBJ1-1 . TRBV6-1 TGTGCCAGCAACACGAACACTGAAGCTTTCTTT CASNTNTEAFF
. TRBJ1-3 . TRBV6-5 TGTGCCAGCAGTTACGTCGTCAGGGCTGGAAACACCATATATTTT CASSYVVRAGNTIYF
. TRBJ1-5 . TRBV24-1 TGTGCCACCGTGAATTGGGAGATTGGCAATCAGCCCCAGCATTTT CATVNWEIGNQPQHF
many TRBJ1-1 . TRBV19 TGTGCCAGTAGACGGAGGAGGCCTGCCATTTGGGACACTGAAGCTTTCTTT CASRRRRPAIWDTEAFF
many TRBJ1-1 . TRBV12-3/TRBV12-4 TGTGCCAGCAGCGCATGGGACCCGAACACTGAAGCTTTCTTT CASSAWDPNTEAFF
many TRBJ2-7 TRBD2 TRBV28 TGTGCCAGCAGCGTGACTAGCGGGAGTTGGTATGAGCAGTACTTC CASSVTSGSWYEQYF
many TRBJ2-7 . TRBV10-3 TGTGCCATCAGCGGGGACACTTCCTACGAGCAGTACTTC CAISGDTSYEQYF
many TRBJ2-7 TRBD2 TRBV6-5 TGTGCCAGCACCGAAATAGCGGGAGGTGTCTACGAGCAGTACTTC CASTEIAGGVYEQYF
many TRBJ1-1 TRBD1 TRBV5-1 TGTGCCAGCAGCTTACCAGGGGGGAACACTGAAGCTTTCTTT CASSLPGGNTEAFF
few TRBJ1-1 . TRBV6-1 TGTGCCAGCAGTGTTTATTTGGAGGCTGAAGCTTTCTTT CASSVYLEAEAFF
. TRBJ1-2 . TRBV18 TGTGCCAGCTCACCAGCCGGAGGGGCCACCTATGGCTACACCTTC CASSPAGGATYGYTF
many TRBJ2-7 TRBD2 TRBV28 TGTGCCAGCAGTTCCCATGGTGCAGCGGGAGGGCCTGGAGAGCAGTACTTC CASSSHGAAGGPGEQYF
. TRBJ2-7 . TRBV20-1 TGCAGTGCTAGGAGGGGGGATTCCGAGCAGTACTTC CSARRGDSEQYF
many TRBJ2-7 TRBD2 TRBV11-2 TGTGCCAGCAGCCCCCGGACTAGCGGGATCTCCTACGAGCAGTACTTC CASSPRTSGISYEQYF
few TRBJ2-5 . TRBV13 TGTGCCAGCAGCTCCTCCCCTTCGGAGACCCAGTACTTC CASSSSPSETQYF
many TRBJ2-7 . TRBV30 TGTGCCTTCGGTCGGCAGGGAGGCCTAGCAATCTACGAGCAGTACTTC CAFGRQGGLAIYEQYF
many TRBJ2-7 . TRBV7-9 TGTGCCAGCAGCTTAGATGAGAAGGACGAGCAGTACTTC CASSLDEKDEQYF
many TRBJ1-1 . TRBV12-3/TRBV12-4 TGTGCCAGCAGTGCGTCAGGGGCGCGGGACACTGAAGCTTTCTTT CASSASGARDTEAFF
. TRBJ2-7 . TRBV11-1 TGTGCCAGCAGCTCCCCGACCGGACAGCTCTCCTACGAGCAGTACTTC CASSSPTGQLSYEQYF
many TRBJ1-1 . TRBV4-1 TGCGCCAGCTACTTCCAGGGAGGAACTGAAGCTTTCTTT CASYFQGGTEAFF
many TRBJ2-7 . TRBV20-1 TGCAGTGCTAGACCGCGGGGCTCCTACGAGCAGTACTTC CSARPRGSYEQYF
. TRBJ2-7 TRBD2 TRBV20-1 TGCAGTGCTAGCTATAGCGGGAGGGCCTACGAGCAGTACTTC CSASYSGRAYEQYF
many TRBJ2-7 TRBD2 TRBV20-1 TGCAGTGCTAGAGGGCTGCGGGAGGGACCCTACGAGCAGTACTTC CSARGLREGPYEQYF
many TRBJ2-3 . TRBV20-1 TGCAGTGCTACGTGGGCGGGAAGGGAAGATACGCAGTATTTT CSATWAGREDTQYF
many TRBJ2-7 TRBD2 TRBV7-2 TGTGCCAGCAGACTAGCGGGAGGGCGAAACGAGCAGTACTTC CASRLAGGRNEQYF